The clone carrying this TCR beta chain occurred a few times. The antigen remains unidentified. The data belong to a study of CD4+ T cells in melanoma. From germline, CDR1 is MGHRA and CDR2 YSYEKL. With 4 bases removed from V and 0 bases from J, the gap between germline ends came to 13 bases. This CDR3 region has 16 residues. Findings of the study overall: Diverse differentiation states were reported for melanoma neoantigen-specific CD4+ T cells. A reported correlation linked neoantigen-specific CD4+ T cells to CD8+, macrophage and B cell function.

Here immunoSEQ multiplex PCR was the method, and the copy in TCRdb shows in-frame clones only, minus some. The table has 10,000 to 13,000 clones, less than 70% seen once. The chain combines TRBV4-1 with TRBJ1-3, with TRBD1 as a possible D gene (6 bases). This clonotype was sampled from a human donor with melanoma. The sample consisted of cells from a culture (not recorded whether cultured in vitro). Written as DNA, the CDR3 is TGCGCCAGCAGCCCAGGGGCGGCGAGCTCTGGAAACACCATATATTTT. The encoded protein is CASSPGAASSGNTIYF.